One and the same sample provided the 18 T cell receptor beta chains below, sequenced in a study of blood T cell repertoires in COVID-19. Profiling relied on immunoSEQ multiplex PCR, and the TCRdb table lists in-frame clones only, not all of them. Among around 100,000 clones, more than 75% were seen once, and the ten largest hold 5% to 7.5%. The sample comprised peripheral blood. The receptors derive from a human donor in a cohort sampled during active COVID-19.

The genes are TRBV5-1 and TRBJ1-5, with 7 bases that match TRBD1. CDR1 SGHRS and CDR2 YFSETQ come from the germline V gene. This CDR3 contains 16 residues. V dropped 4 bases and J dropped 0; count of bases not matched to a gene: 7. The CDR3 DNA sequence: TGCGCCAGCAGCCCGTTCGGGACAGATAGCAATCAGCCCCAGCATTTT. Its protein is CASSPFGTDSNQPQHF.

The count of this clone is one. The chain has TRBV11-2 and TRBJ2-3; 7 bases are a match to TRBD1. CDR1 is SGHAT, CDR2 FQNNGV, per germline. The CDR3 has 14 residues. V shed 5 bases and J 4 bases; nucleotides not matched to a gene: 6. The CDR3: CASSEWTGPDTQYF. The CDR3 DNA reads TGTGCCAGCAGCGAGTGGACAGGCCCAGATACGCAGTATTTT.

This chain joins TRBV27 and TRBJ2-7, with 7 positions matching TRBD1. Per germline, CDR1 MNHEY and CDR2 SMNVEV (reference sequence). V lost 7 bases and J lost 5; bases outside the gene matches: 11. The CDR3 extends over 14 amino acids. The DNA of the CDR3 is TGTGCCAGCAAACAACAGGGGCTCTTACACGAGCAGTACTTC. Protein: CASKQQGLLHEQYF.

This chain joins TRBV4-1 and TRBJ2-4; 8 bases map to TRBD2. Trimming removed 0 bases from V and 3 bases from J; junction bases left unmatched: 10. Germline lookup yields CDR1 MGHRA and CDR2 YSYEKL. This CDR3 contains 18 residues. The CDR3 nucleotides are TGCGCCAGCAGCCAAGACCCCAGGATAGCGGGACACAAAAACATTCAGTACTTC. Translating it yields CASSQDPRIAGHKNIQYF.

The V call is TRBV27, the J call TRBJ2-3; TRBD2 matches at 8 bases. CDR3 size: 17 residues. Germline V gene sequence: CDR1 MNHEY, CDR2 SMNVEV (reference sequence). The junction had 11 bases not matched to a gene; V was cut back by 4 bases and J by 2 bases. Here the CDR3 DNA reads TGTGCCAGCAGTTCCCCCGATAGCGGGGAGCTCACAGATACGCAGTATTTT. It is translated as CASSSPDSGELTDTQYF.

The chain carries TRBV15 and TRBJ2-5, with D possibly being TRBD1 (5 bases). CDR1 LNHNV and CDR2 YYDKDF come from the germline V gene (reference sequence). The V and J ends lost 2 bases and 4 bases respectively, with 23 bases between them. The CDR3 has 18 amino acids. The CDR3 reads CATSRFTGGWVRTETQYF. CDR3 sequence (DNA): TGTGCCACCAGCAGATTTACAGGTGGATGGGTGAGAACAGAGACCCAGTACTTC.

This chain joins TRBV27 and TRBJ2-7; 8 bases map to TRBD2. From germline, CDR1 is MNHEY and CDR2 SMNVEV (reference sequence). The CDR3 is made up of 16 amino acids. V gave up 2 bases and J gave up 2 bases; unmatched junction bases: 8. The CDR3 here is CASSLRSSGPAYEQYF. The DNA for the CDR3 is TGTGCCAGCAGTTTACGGTCTAGCGGGCCAGCCTACGAGCAGTACTTC.

In nucleotides, the CDR3 is TGTGCCAGCAGCATGACAGGGGGCCCTAAAAACATTCAGTACTTC. It encodes CASSMTGGPKNIQYF. This chain links TRBV7-9 with TRBJ2-4, with TRBD1 identical over 10 bases. The CDR3 covers 15 residues. Germline V gene sequence: CDR1 SEHNR, CDR2 FQNEAQ (reference sequence). Losses at the gene ends were 5 bases for V and 4 bases for J; bases not matched to a gene: 5.

The chain employs TRBV5-4 and TRBJ2-7; D is perhaps TRBD2 (6 bases). V lost 4 bases and J lost 4, with 21 bases in between. CDR1 is SGHNT, CDR2 YYREEE, per germline (reference sequence). This CDR3 spans 16 amino acids. The CDR3 region is CASSVGHNGAGYEQYF. CDR3 DNA sequence: TGTGCCAGCAGCGTCGGACACAACGGGGCGGGGTACGAGCAGTACTTC.

Worth noting for this clone: An end of the junction does not agree with germline; a read error may underlie this. V gene TRBV2 combines with J gene TRBJ1-4; D might be TRBD1 (5 bases). The germline CDR1 and CDR2 sequences are SNHLY and FYNNEI. This CDR3 is 11 amino acids long. CDR3 region: CASSISGRTNF. Written as DNA, the CDR3 is TGTGCCAGCAGTATATCGGGACGGACTAATTTT.

The J gene is TRBJ2-5, the V gene TRBV13; D may be TRBD1 (5 bases). The V and J ends lost 0 bases and 0 bases respectively, with 8 bases between them. This CDR3 has 15 amino acids. Per germline, CDR1 PRHDT and CDR2 FYEKMQ (reference sequence). CDR3 loop: CASSLGGQNQETQYF. DNA of the CDR3: TGTGCCAGCAGCTTAGGGGGGCAGAACCAAGAGACCCAGTACTTC.

This chain uses TRBV5-1 with TRBJ2-7; D perhaps matches TRBD1 (5 bases). This CDR3 contains 14 residues. Germline-derived CDR1 and CDR2 are SGHRS and YFSETQ. Trimming cost V 4 bases and J 1 base, with 12 bases left between them. The CDR3 spells CASSEWTHSYEQYF. The CDR3 nucleotides are TGCGCCAGCAGCGAATGGACACATTCCTACGAGCAGTACTTC.

The chain couples TRBV11-3 to TRBJ2-3; 9 nucleotides agree with TRBD1. The CDR3 is 14 residues long. CDR1 and CDR2 (germline): SGHNT, YENEEA. V was clipped by 5 bases and J by 5 bases; unmatched bases: 5. CDR3 region: CASSATGGGDTQYF. The CDR3 region has the DNA TGTGCCAGCAGCGCGACAGGGGGAGGAGATACGCAGTATTTT.

The genes are TRBV7-9 and TRBJ2-7; perhaps TRBD1 as D (5 bases). CDR1 is SEHNR, CDR2 FQNEAQ, per germline (reference sequence). V gave up 1 base and J gave up 4 bases, with 11 bases separating them. The CDR3 runs 14 residues. The CDR3 here is CASSLEGAGYEQYF. CDR3 sequence (DNA): TGTGCCAGCAGCTTAGAAGGGGCCGGTTACGAGCAGTACTTC.

The genes are TRBV27 and TRBJ1-2; the D is unclear. Germline loops: CDR1 MNHEY, CDR2 SMNVEV (reference sequence). The CDR3 loop spans 11 amino acids. Trimming left V 4 bases short and J 7 bases short, with 7 bases between. The CDR3 loop is CASSSGFGYTF. The DNA of the CDR3 is TGTGCCAGCAGTTCGGGGTTTGGCTACACCTTC.

The J gene is TRBJ1-2, the V gene TRBV6-1; D is unclear. Germline CDR1 is MNHNS and CDR2 is SASEGT. V lost 7 bases and J lost 2, with 11 bases in between. This CDR3 has 13 amino acids. The CDR3 region is CASNSAQNYGYTF. CDR3 DNA sequence: TGTGCCAGCAACTCGGCACAGAACTATGGCTACACCTTC.

The gene calls are TRBV19 and TRBJ2-7; 12 bases agree with TRBD2. This CDR3 is built from 15 residues. Germline CDR1 LNHDA, CDR2 SQIVND (reference sequence). The ends lost 6 bases at V and 0 bases at J; junction bases unmatched: 3. This CDR3 reads CASRRTSGASYEQYF. CDR3 in DNA: TGTGCCAGTAGGCGGACTAGCGGGGCCTCCTACGAGCAGTACTTC. The entire variable domain, with the rest obtained from reference TRBV19 and TRBJ2-7, is as follows: DGGITQSPKYLFRKEGQNVTLSCEQNLNHDAMYWYRQDPGQGLRLIYYSQIVNDFQKGDIAEGYSVSREKKESFPLTVTSAQKNPTAFYLCASRRTSGASYEQYFGPGTRLTVT.

This CDR3 reads CASSYSRGYNQPQHF. The CDR3 region has the DNA TGTGCCAGCAGCTATTCCAGGGGTTACAATCAGCCCCAGCATTTT. This chain uses TRBV7-2 with TRBJ1-5; weak D call: TRBD1 (6 bases). The CDR3 spans 15 residues. Per germline, CDR1 SGHTA and CDR2 FQGNSA. With 4 bases removed from V and 3 bases from J, the gap between germline ends came to 13 bases.